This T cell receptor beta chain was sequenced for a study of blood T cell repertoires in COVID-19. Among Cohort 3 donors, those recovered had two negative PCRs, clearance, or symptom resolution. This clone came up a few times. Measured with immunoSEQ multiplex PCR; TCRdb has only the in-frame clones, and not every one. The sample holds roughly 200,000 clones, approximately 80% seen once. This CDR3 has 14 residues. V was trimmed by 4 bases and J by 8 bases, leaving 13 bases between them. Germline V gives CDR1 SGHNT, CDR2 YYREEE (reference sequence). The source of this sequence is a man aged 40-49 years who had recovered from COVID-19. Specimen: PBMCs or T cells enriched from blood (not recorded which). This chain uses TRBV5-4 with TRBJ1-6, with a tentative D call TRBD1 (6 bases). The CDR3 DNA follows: TGTGCCAGCAGCCATTTGAACAGGGATTCACCCCTCCACTTT. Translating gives CASSHLNRDSPLHF. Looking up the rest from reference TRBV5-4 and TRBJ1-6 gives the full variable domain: ETGVTQSPTHLIKTRGQQVTLRCSSQSGHNTVSWYQQALGQGPQFIFQYYREEENGRGNFPPRFSGLQFPNYSSELNVNALELDDSALYLCASSHLNRDSPLHFGNGTRLTVT.